Reported below is one TCR beta chain. The antigen is not known. V lost 4 bases, J lost 2 bases, and 7 bases stayed unmatched. Germline V gene lookup returns CDR1 SGHRS and CDR2 YFSETQ. The CDR3 is made up of 15 amino acids. The data belong to a study of cytomegalovirus exposure and HLA in healthy donors. Study-wide findings and caveats: Cytomegalovirus status was reportedly diagnosed by the classifier with high specificity and sensitivity.

The PCR employed 60 Vbeta primers together with 13 Jbeta primers. Repertoires were generated with immunoSEQ multiplex PCR, while TCRdb's copy carries only in-frame clones and drops some. Of under 200,000 clones listed, more than 80% are singletons. The sample was PBMCs. The chain carries TRBV5-1 and TRBJ2-5; 8 nucleotides agree with TRBD1. This clonotype originated in a woman between 18 and 29 years old in good health and CMV-seronegative. The CDR3 region is CASSLGQGLQETQYF. The CDR3 DNA reads TGCGCCAGCAGCCTCGGACAGGGCTTACAAGAGACCCAGTACTTC.